The 14 T cell receptor beta chains below all came from one sample that was sequenced in a study of blood T cell repertoires in COVID-19. Clones were sequenced by immunoSEQ multiplex PCR, and TCRdb holds only the in-frame ones, with some missing. The sample includes roughly 250,000 clones, around 90% seen only once; the top ten take less than 0.9%. Sequenced input: PBMCs or T cells enriched from blood (not recorded which). Source of these receptors: a middle-aged man who had been exposed to COVID-19.

The genes are TRBV18 and TRBJ2-5; D not certain. CDR1 KGHSH and CDR2 LQKENI come from the germline V gene. With 6 bases removed from V and 4 bases from J, the gap between germline ends came to 3 bases. The CDR3 runs 10 residues. This CDR3 reads CASSRETQYF. In nucleotides, the CDR3 is TGTGCCAGCTCGAGAGAGACCCAGTACTTC.

The chain recombines TRBV29-1 with TRBJ2-3; the match to TRBD2 covers 12 bases. The ends lost 4 bases at V and 4 bases at J; junction bases unmatched: 3. The CDR3 runs 14 residues. Per the germline V gene, CDR1 is SQVTM and CDR2 is ANQGSEA. The CDR3 DNA sequence: TGCAGCGTTGGACTAGCGGGAGCGGCAGATACGCAGTATTTT. Its protein product is CSVGLAGAADTQYF.

The CDR3 loop is CASSLELGASYEQYF. CDR3 DNA sequence: TGTGCCAGCAGCTTAGAACTCGGTGCCTCCTACGAGCAGTACTTC. The V and J genes are TRBV7-8 and TRBJ2-7, with D uncertain. The CDR3 totals 15 residues. Germline CDR1 is SGHVS and CDR2 is FQNEAQ. V lost 1 base and J 0 bases, leaving 10 bases between the germline ends.

The chain joins TRBV27 to TRBJ2-7; 8 positions agree with TRBD2. The CDR3 has 16 amino acids. Germline values: CDR1 MNHEY, CDR2 SMNVEV (reference sequence). Trimming took 2 bases from V and 2 from J; bases not matched to a gene: 8. The CDR3 bases are TGTGCCAGCAGTTTACAGGCTAGCGGGTTTCCCTACGAGCAGTACTTC. Translating gives CASSLQASGFPYEQYF.

This clone appeared once. This rearrangement joins TRBV7-2 to TRBJ2-5; perhaps TRBD1 as D (7 bases). The CDR3 is made up of 16 amino acids. In germline, CDR1 is SGHTA, CDR2 FQGNSA. The V and J ends lost 1 base and 5 bases respectively, with 17 bases between them. The CDR3 loop is CASSLGAQGGGETQYF. In DNA, the CDR3 is TGTGCCAGCAGCTTAGGTGCTCAGGGGGGCGGTGAGACCCAGTACTTC.

This clone was found once. The J gene is TRBJ1-2, the V gene TRBV5-1; a possible D gene is TRBD1 (6 bases). Germline CDR1 reads SGHRS; CDR2 reads YFSETQ. This CDR3 has 15 residues. V was trimmed by 0 bases and J by 4 bases, leaving 13 bases between them. CDR3 nucleotides: TGCGCCAGCAGCTTGGGTTTGGGGGCGCCCTATGGCTACACCTTC. This translates into CASSLGLGAPYGYTF.

In nucleotides, the CDR3 is TGTGCCAGCAGCTTAGGCGGGGGTAATAGTGATACGCAGTATTTT. It codes for CASSLGGGNSDTQYF. The rearrangement links TRBV7-2 to TRBJ2-3; the match to TRBD2 covers 7 bases. CDR3 length equals 15 residues. Germline assignment: CDR1 SGHTA and CDR2 FQGNSA. Trimming at V came to 1 base and at J to 6 bases, leaving 7 bases not matched to a gene.

V usage is TRBV27 and J usage is TRBJ2-7; no clear D. Trimming shortened V by 6 bases and J by 0 bases, and 12 bases separated the two germline ends. Germline-derived CDR1 and CDR2 are MNHEY and SMNVEV (reference sequence). The CDR3 has 14 amino acids. The CDR3 nucleotides read TGTGCCAGCAGCGAGCAACAGAGCTCCTACGAGCAGTACTTC. Residues: CASSEQQSSYEQYF.

V usage is TRBV19 and J usage is TRBJ1-5; D remains unclear. The V and J ends lost 3 bases and 2 bases respectively, with 8 bases between them. This CDR3 is 14 amino acids long. Germline V lookup: CDR1 LNHDA, CDR2 SQIVND (reference sequence). For the CDR3, the DNA is TGTGCCAGTAGTATTCGGGAGGGCAATCAGCCCCAGCATTTT. Encoded protein: CASSIREGNQPQHF. The full variable domain, in which reference TRBV19 and TRBJ1-5 provide the parts outside the CDR3, is DGGITQSPKYLFRKEGQNVTLSCEQNLNHDAMYWYRQDPGQGLRLIYYSQIVNDFQKGDIAEGYSVSREKKESFPLTVTSAQKNPTAFYLCASSIREGNQPQHFGDGTRLSIL.

V and J are TRBV6-1 and TRBJ1-6; weak D call: TRBD1 (5 bases). V lost 3 bases and J lost 7, with 7 bases in between. The CDR3 is 13 residues long. Germline CDR1 MNHNS, CDR2 SASEGT. The CDR3 DNA reads as TGTGCCAGCAGTGAGGGGGGGAATTCACCCCTCCACTTT. Translated, it gives CASSEGGNSPLHF.

This sequence joins TRBV28 and TRBJ1-1, with a possible D match to TRBD1 (6 bases). Germline CDR1 reads MDHEN; CDR2 reads SYDVKM. The CDR3 totals 16 residues. V lost 8 bases and J 5 bases, leaving 24 bases between the germline ends. CDR3 nucleotides: TGTGCCAGCGGTCTAGGCAGGGGTCTGTATGGGACTGAAGCTTTCTTT. Its translation is CASGLGRGLYGTEAFF. Together with reference TRBV28 and TRBJ1-1, the CDR3 gives the full variable domain: DVKVTQSSRYLVKRTGEKVFLECVQDMDHENMFWYRQDPGLGLRLIYFSYDVKMKEKGDIPEGYSVSREKKERFSLILESASTNQTSMYLCASGLGRGLYGTEAFFGQGTRLTVV.

V and J are TRBV5-5 and TRBJ2-7; D unresolved. V lost 0 bases to trimming and J lost 2 bases, with 6 bases between them. Germline V gives CDR1 SGHKS, CDR2 YYEKEE (reference sequence). The CDR3 extends over 13 amino acids. The CDR3 here is CASSLVPTYEQYF. For the CDR3, the DNA is TGTGCCAGCAGCTTGGTACCTACCTACGAGCAGTACTTC.

This clone was recorded once. V and J are TRBV18 and TRBJ1-5; possible D gene TRBD1, 5 bases. The CDR3 has 13 residues. Per germline, CDR1 KGHSH and CDR2 LQKENI. The V end lost 6 bases, the J end lost 5 bases, and 11 bases lay between the germline ends. The CDR3 region has the DNA TGTGCCAGCTCGACGGACATCTATCAGCCCCAGCATTTT. It codes for CASSTDIYQPQHF. Full variable domain (rest looked up from reference TRBV18 and TRBJ1-5): NAGVMQNPRHLVRRRGQEARLRCSPMKGHSHVYWYRQLPEEGLKFMVYLQKENIIDESGMPKERFSAEFPKEGPSILRIQQVVRGDSAAYFCASSTDIYQPQHFGDGTRLSIL.

This sequence joins TRBV24-1 and TRBJ2-3, with 8 bases aligning to TRBD2. The CDR3 is 16 amino acids. Germline V gives CDR1 KGHDR, CDR2 SFDVKD. V gave up 4 bases and J gave up 1 base; unmatched junction bases: 6. The CDR3 loop is CATSDPGGPGTDTQYF. CDR3 bases: TGTGCCACCAGTGACCCGGGAGGGCCTGGCACAGATACGCAGTATTTT.